This TCR beta chain emerged from a study of regulatory T cells in long-lasting Graves disease. The sample holds many counts of this clonotype. With iRepertoire HTBI primers and Arm-PCR of CDR3 regions, TCR beta libraries were built. TCRdb re-called the multiplex PCR reads with MiXCR, one entry per CDR3 protein. The repertoire holds about 500,000 distinct CDR3 sequences, with around 16% as singletons. Time point specified: newly diagnosed GD, antithyroid drugs for less than 3 months. Isolated PBMC RNA provided the starting material for the TCR library. Trimming left V 2 bases short and J 5 bases short, with 13 bases between. This CDR3 has 14 residues. Per the germline V gene, CDR1 is MDHEN and CDR2 is SYDVKM. This same sample was also part of a study on T cells in Graves' hyperthyroidism and ophthalmopathy.

This clonotype was sampled from a man aged 40-49 years with Graves disease. The sequencing used peripheral blood mononuclear cells (PBMCs), collected at new diagnosis, from a patient treated with antithyroid drugs. The chain joins TRBV28 to TRBJ2-7, with a weak D call TRBD2 (6 bases). CDR3 loop: CASSLTFSGDEQYF. The DNA for the CDR3 is TGTGCCAGCAGTTTAACGTTTTCGGGGGACGAGCAGTACTTC.